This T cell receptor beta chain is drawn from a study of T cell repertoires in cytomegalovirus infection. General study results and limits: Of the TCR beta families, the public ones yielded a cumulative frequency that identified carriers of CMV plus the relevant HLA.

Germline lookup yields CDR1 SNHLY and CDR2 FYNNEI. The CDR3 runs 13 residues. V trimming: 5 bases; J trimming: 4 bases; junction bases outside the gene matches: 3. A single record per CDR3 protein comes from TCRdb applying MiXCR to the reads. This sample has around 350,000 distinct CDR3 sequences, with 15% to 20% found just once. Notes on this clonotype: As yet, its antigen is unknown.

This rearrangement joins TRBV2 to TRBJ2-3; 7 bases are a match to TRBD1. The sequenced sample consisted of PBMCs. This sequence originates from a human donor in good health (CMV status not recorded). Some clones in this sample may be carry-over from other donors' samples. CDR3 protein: CASSPGGPDTQYF. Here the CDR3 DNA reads TGTGCCAGCAGTCCAGGGGGTCCAGATACGCAGTATTTT.